These 31 T cell receptor beta chains were sequenced from one sample in a study of T cells in Graves' hyperthyroidism and ophthalmopathy. What was amplified from RNA transcripts were TCR beta CDR3 regions. A first-round RT-PCR of the TCR CDR3 used the HTBI primer set. One entry per CDR3 protein results from TCRdb running MiXCR on the multiplex PCR reads. This table holds about 350,000 distinct CDR3 sequences, approximately 15% found once. The sample comprised blood. These TCRs come from a woman aged 25 to 39 with Graves' hyperthyroidism.

This clonotype was observed a few times. This chain uses TRBV12-3 or TRBV12-4 with TRBJ2-7; TRBD1 agrees at 7 bases. V lost 5 bases and J lost 5; bases outside the gene matches: 6. This CDR3 spans 13 amino acids. CDR3 nucleotides: TGTGCCAGCAGTGCCAACAGGGGAGACGAGCAGTACTTC. Translated, it gives CASSANRGDEQYF.

This rearrangement joins TRBV20-1 to TRBJ2-5, with D possibly being TRBD2 (7 bases). The V end lost 5 bases, the J end lost 1 base, and 17 bases lay between the germline ends. This CDR3 is built from 15 residues. CDR1 and CDR2 from the germline V gene are DFQATT and SNEGSKA (reference sequence). The CDR3 loop is CSAPQGGGTQETQYF. CDR3 DNA: TGCAGTGCTCCGCAGGGAGGGGGAACCCAAGAGACCCAGTACTTC.

This clonotype was counted only a few times. The chain has TRBV6-2 or TRBV6-3 and TRBJ2-1; 7 bases map to TRBD1. The CDR3 has 16 amino acids. V lost 10 bases to trimming and J lost 4 bases; unmatched junction nucleotides: 16. Germline assignment: CDR1 MNHEY and CDR2 SVGEGT. The CDR3 sequence: CATGGPRDTGYNEQFF. CDR3 bases: TGTGCCACAGGGGGACCTAGGGACACCGGTTACAATGAGCAGTTCTTC.

The sample holds a few counts of this clonotype. This chain connects TRBV7-8 to TRBJ2-7; possible D gene TRBD2, 7 bases. CDR1 SGHVS and CDR2 FQNEAQ come from the germline V gene. There are 14 residues in the CDR3. V shed 10 bases and J shed 3 bases, with 19 bases lying between them. As DNA, the CDR3 is TGTGCCACCGGGGGGCCGTCCTTGTTCTACGAGCAGTACTTC. Protein: CATGGPSLFYEQYF.

J is TRBJ1-1 and V is TRBV5-1; TRBD1 matches at 7 bases. Looked up from germline, CDR1 is SGHRS and CDR2 is YFSETQ. The CDR3 extends over 15 amino acids. V was pared by 3 bases and J by 0 bases, with 5 bases of the junction left unmatched. CDR3 sequence: CASSYGQVLNTEAFF. The CDR3 coding sequence is TGCGCCAGCAGCTATGGACAGGTATTGAACACTGAAGCTTTCTTT.

The V gene is TRBV7-9, the J gene TRBJ2-4; TRBD2 agrees at 7 bases. This CDR3 is 14 amino acids long. The V gene end was trimmed by 2 bases and the J gene end by 8 bases; junction bases not matched to a gene: 6. Germline V gives CDR1 SEHNR, CDR2 FQNEAQ (reference sequence). The CDR3: CASSLWGGRHIQYF. The CDR3 nucleotides read TGTGCCAGCAGCTTATGGGGGGGTAGGCACATTCAGTACTTC.

This clonotype was detected many times. The CDR3 DNA reads as TGTGCCTGGAGGAAGGACGGAGGGGAAAAACTGTTTTTT. This sequence encodes CAWRKDGGEKLFF. The V and J genes are TRBV30 and TRBJ1-4, with D hard to call. Germline V lookup: CDR1 GTSNPN, CDR2 SVGIG (reference sequence). V was clipped by 3 bases and J by 8 bases, with 13 bases between them. This CDR3 region has 13 residues.

The sample holds many counts of this clonotype. The chain couples TRBV28 to TRBJ2-3; 13 positions agree with TRBD2. CDR1 and CDR2 from the germline V gene are MDHEN and SYDVKM. V lost 2 bases to trimming and J lost 2 bases; unmatched junction nucleotides: 10. The CDR3 runs to 19 residues. The CDR3 loop reads CASSLVYGTSGTYTDTQYF. The CDR3 DNA is TGTGCCAGCAGTTTAGTATATGGGACTAGCGGGACCTACACAGATACGCAGTATTTT.

This clonotype was seen a few times. V and J are TRBV29-1 and TRBJ2-7; 8 nucleotides match TRBD1. This CDR3 comprises 15 residues. CDR1 is SQVTM, CDR2 ANQGSEA, per germline. The ends lost 6 bases at V and 3 bases at J; junction bases unmatched: 13. CDR3 nucleotides: TGCAGCGTCGGGACAGGAGGTTTCTTAGGCTACGAGCAGTACTTC. As protein: CSVGTGGFLGYEQYF.

This chain links TRBV28 with TRBJ2-1; a weak D match, TRBD2 (7 bases). CDR3 length: 13 residues. Per the germline V gene, CDR1 is MDHEN and CDR2 is SYDVKM. The V and J ends lost 8 bases and 8 bases respectively, with 16 bases between them. This CDR3 is CASGGGGRDEQFF. CDR3 in DNA: TGTGCCAGCGGAGGGGGGGGTCGGGATGAGCAGTTCTTC. Looking up the rest from reference TRBV28 and TRBJ2-1 gives the full variable domain: DVKVTQSSRYLVKRTGEKVFLECVQDMDHENMFWYRQDPGLGLRLIYFSYDVKMKEKGDIPEGYSVSREKKERFSLILESASTNQTSMYLCASGGGGRDEQFFGPGTRLTVL.

This clonotype was detected ten times or more. The rearrangement uses TRBV20-1 and TRBJ2-7; D unresolved. This CDR3 contains 14 residues. The V and J ends lost 0 bases and 5 bases respectively, with 14 bases between them. Germline CDR1 is DFQATT and CDR2 is SNEGSKA (reference sequence). CDR3 sequence reads: CSARDQPLTHEQYF. DNA for the CDR3: TGCAGTGCTAGAGACCAGCCGCTTACCCACGAGCAGTACTTC.

The rearrangement joins TRBV6-2 or TRBV6-3 to TRBJ2-1; no firm D call. The CDR3 spans 15 residues. Germline V gene lookup returns CDR1 MNHEY and CDR2 SVGEGT. Trimming pared 1 base from V and 8 bases from J, leaving 15 bases between. The CDR3 DNA is TGTGCCAGCAGTTACTACGGCCCTCCTGTCGATGAGCAGTTCTTC. Encoded protein: CASSYYGPPVDEQFF.

This chain uses TRBV7-9 with TRBJ2-6, with 8 bases fitting TRBD2. Losses at the gene ends were 3 bases for V and 2 bases for J; bases not matched to a gene: 6. CDR1 is SEHNR and CDR2 is FQNEAQ in the germline V gene (reference sequence). The CDR3 has 17 amino acids. The CDR3 region has the DNA TGTGCCAGCAGCTTCGCGGGAGGATCAGCTGGGGCCAACGTCCTGACTTTC. It translates to CASSFAGGSAGANVLTF.

This clonotype has ten or more counts. The chain employs TRBV28 and TRBJ2-7, with D possibly being TRBD2 (6 bases). Germline V lookup: CDR1 MDHEN, CDR2 SYDVKM. This CDR3 has 15 amino acids. Trimming left V 7 bases short and J 7 bases short, with 23 bases between. The CDR3 here is CASTPLLRGPGEQYF. For the CDR3, the DNA is TGTGCCAGCACTCCTCTCTTGCGGGGCCCGGGTGAGCAGTACTTC.

The rearrangement joins TRBV28 to TRBJ2-7, with TRBD1 matching over 8 bases. Germline loops: CDR1 MDHEN, CDR2 SYDVKM. This CDR3 is built from 13 residues. V shed 6 bases, J shed 6 bases, and the junction held 7 bases outside the gene matches. The CDR3 is CASRDRGNAEQYF. The CDR3, as DNA: TGTGCCAGCAGAGACAGGGGAAACGCCGAGCAGTACTTC. The complete variable domain, with remaining parts taken from reference TRBV28 and TRBJ2-7, reads DVKVTQSSRYLVKRTGEKVFLECVQDMDHENMFWYRQDPGLGLRLIYFSYDVKMKEKGDIPEGYSVSREKKERFSLILESASTNQTSMYLCASRDRGNAEQYFGPGTRLTVT.

The rearrangement joins TRBV19 to TRBJ2-1; no clear D gene. CDR1 and CDR2 (germline): LNHDA, SQIVND (reference sequence). This CDR3 spans 13 amino acids. Trimming took off 3 bases at V and 12 bases at J, with 15 bases between the two ends. The CDR3 region is CASSIDGKRWQFF. The CDR3 nucleotides are TGTGCCAGTAGTATTGATGGGAAAAGGTGGCAGTTCTTC.

This clonotype was seen more than once but under ten times. J is TRBJ1-2 and V is TRBV20-1; tentatively, D is TRBD1 (6 bases). CDR1 is DFQATT and CDR2 is SNEGSKA in the germline V gene (reference sequence). Trimming removed 0 bases from V and 8 bases from J, with 13 bases in between. This CDR3 is built from 13 residues. The CDR3 sequence: CSARDNYGGGYTF. CDR3 coding DNA: TGCAGTGCTAGAGATAACTACGGGGGCGGCTACACCTTC.

V is TRBV7-3 and J is TRBJ2-2; D gene unclear. The CDR3 is 16 amino acids. V dropped 6 bases and J dropped 0 bases, with 14 bases sitting between them. Germline V gives CDR1 SGHTA, CDR2 FQGTGA. The CDR3 sequence is CASSSPRPPNTGELFF. The CDR3 DNA reads TGTGCCAGCAGTTCCCCACGACCCCCGAACACCGGGGAGCTGTTTTTT.

This clonotype showed up many times. The V call is TRBV5-1, the J call TRBJ2-3, with 8 nucleotides matching TRBD2. Germline-derived CDR1 and CDR2 are SGHRS and YFSETQ. V trimming: 3 bases; J trimming: 0 bases; junction bases outside the gene matches: 9. CDR3 length equals 17 residues. CDR3 in amino acids: CASSSLAPSGSTDTQYF. The CDR3 coding sequence is TGCGCCAGCAGCTCCCTGGCCCCTAGCGGGAGCACAGATACGCAGTATTTT.

This clonotype was seen more than once but under ten times. V and J are TRBV5-5 and TRBJ1-1, with D perhaps TRBD1 (6 bases). The CDR3 spans 18 residues. Per germline, CDR1 SGHKS and CDR2 YYEKEE (reference sequence). Trimming stripped 4 bases from V and 11 bases from J, with 33 bases between. CDR3 in amino acids: CASSHRGGTPKTLERAFF. The CDR3 bases are TGTGCCAGCAGCCATAGGGGGGGGACCCCAAAGACTTTGGAGCGGGCTTTCTTT.

At least ten counts were recorded for this clonotype. The chain joins TRBV24-1 to TRBJ1-4, with 7 bases aligning to TRBD1. This CDR3 contains 15 residues. V trimming: 8 bases; J trimming: 7 bases; junction bases outside the gene matches: 12. CDR1 is KGHDR, CDR2 SFDVKD, per germline. CDR3 bases: TGTGCCACCAACGAGTACAGGGGAACGGGTGAAAAACTGTTTTTT. This sequence encodes CATNEYRGTGEKLFF.

The V gene is TRBV7-6, the J gene TRBJ2-6; the match to TRBD1 covers 7 bases. The J segment lost 3 bases and the V segment lost 5 bases, leaving 4 bases of the junction unmatched. The length of the CDR3 is 15 residues. Germline loops: CDR1 SGHVS, CDR2 FNYEAQ. This chain's CDR3 is CASSHRDSGANVLTF. For the CDR3, the DNA is TGTGCCAGCAGCCATCGGGACAGTGGGGCCAACGTCCTGACTTTC.

The V call is TRBV20-1, the J call TRBJ2-7; D may be TRBD2 (6 bases). CDR1 and CDR2 (germline): DFQATT, SNEGSKA (reference sequence). The CDR3 runs to 13 residues. V was clipped by 5 bases and J by 5 bases, with 16 bases between them. CDR3 nucleotides: TGCAGTGCTGGGTTCGGGAGCGTCGACGAGCAGTACTTC. Protein: CSAGFGSVDEQYF.

The rearrangement links TRBV19 to TRBJ2-2; TRBD1 agrees at 7 bases. The CDR3 spans 14 residues. Germline V CDR1 and CDR2: LNHDA, SQIVND (reference sequence). After removal of 7 bases from V and 3 bases from J, the junction contained 5 bases not matched to a gene. The CDR3 spells CASTRQGDTGELFF. The CDR3 DNA sequence: TGTGCCAGTACGAGGCAGGGGGACACCGGGGAGCTGTTTTTT.

This clonotype has ten or more counts. The gene calls are TRBV28 and TRBJ2-2; D is uncertain. V lost 5 bases and J lost 5, with 12 bases in between. Germline V lookup: CDR1 MDHEN, CDR2 SYDVKM. The CDR3 spans 14 residues. The DNA of the CDR3 is TGTGCCAGCAGTCCATTAGACGGGACCGGGGAGCTGTTTTTT. Translated: CASSPLDGTGELFF.

This clonotype was counted many times. This chain uses TRBV19 with TRBJ2-3; D perhaps matches TRBD2 (5 bases). With 3 bases removed from V and 4 bases from J, the gap between germline ends came to 8 bases. Germline CDR1 reads LNHDA; CDR2 reads SQIVND (reference sequence). This CDR3 region has 13 residues. The CDR3 loop reads CASSIWGADTQYF. In DNA, the CDR3 is TGTGCCAGTAGTATCTGGGGAGCAGATACGCAGTATTTT.

This clonotype was seen at least ten times. The V gene is TRBV2, the J gene TRBJ2-1; 8 bases match TRBD2. The CDR3 sequence is 16 residues long. Trimming at V came to 6 bases and at J to 3 bases, leaving 10 bases not matched to a gene. The V gene's germline CDR1 is SNHLY and CDR2 FYNNEI. Here the CDR3 DNA reads TGTGCCAGCAGAGACCTAGCGGGTTTGTACTACAATGAGCAGTTCTTC. Translating gives CASRDLAGLYYNEQFF.

This clonotype appeared a few times. This rearrangement joins TRBV9 to TRBJ2-1; tentatively, D is TRBD1 or TRBD2 (5 bases each). The germline CDR1 and CDR2 sequences are SGDLS and YYNGEE. The CDR3 length is 17 residues. V was clipped by 0 bases and J by 2 bases, with 15 bases between them. Here the CDR3 DNA reads TGTGCCAGCAGCGTAGGGGGAATGGGGCGGGCCTACAATGAGCAGTTCTTC. It translates to CASSVGGMGRAYNEQFF.

This clonotype showed up many times. The chain has TRBV11-2 and TRBJ1-1; unclear D gene. V shed 4 bases and J shed 10 bases, with 13 bases lying between them. The CDR3 is 12 residues long. The V gene's germline CDR1 is SGHAT and CDR2 FQNNGV. The CDR3 DNA sequence: TGTGCCAGCAGCTCAGACCGCAGCGGAGCTTTCTTT. Protein sequence: CASSSDRSGAFF.

This clonotype appeared many times. J is TRBJ2-2 and V is TRBV28; D may be TRBD2 (5 bases). The CDR3 totals 12 residues. V dropped 8 bases and J dropped 6 bases, with 10 bases sitting between them. Germline V gene data show CDR1 as MDHEN and CDR2 as SYDVKM. This chain's CDR3 is CASYTRPGELFF. The CDR3 bases are TGTGCCAGCTACACTAGACCCGGGGAGCTGTTTTTT.

This clonotype was found many times. This rearrangement joins TRBV28 to TRBJ1-2, with 7 positions matching TRBD1. The J segment lost 5 bases and the V segment lost 6 bases, leaving 6 bases of the junction unmatched. This CDR3 comprises 13 residues. Germline lookup yields CDR1 MDHEN and CDR2 SYDVKM. CDR3 sequence (DNA): TGTGCCAGCAGGGACAGGATGGATTATGGCTACACCTTC. It is translated as CASRDRMDYGYTF.